The sequence of this TCR beta chain was determined in a study of shared clonotypes between healthy human individuals. Using immunoSEQ multiplex PCR, the repertoire was profiled, and TCRdb retains in-frame clones only, with some absent. The sample consists of more than 550,000 clones, roughly 88% of them appearing once. None of the donors, who were healthy HIV-negative adults, had recently had acute infections or vaccinations. The CD8 memory fraction combined CD45RO+ cells with TemRA cells (CCR7-negative CD45RA+). Findings of the study overall: Naive subsets generally had larger estimated richness than memory subsets.

CDR1 is MDHEN, CDR2 SYDVKM, per germline. The CDR3 is made up of 15 amino acids. The V and J ends lost 3 bases and 2 bases, in that order; junction bases with no gene match: 5. With respect to this clone: The antigen is not known.

This chain uses TRBV28 with TRBJ2-7; 9 nucleotides agree with TRBD2. The specimen was memory CD8+ T cells from PBMCs. Subset of the sample: CD45RO+ cells pooled with CCR7-negative TemRA cells. This TCR derives from a man aged 18 to 29 in good health. Some clones in this sample may be carry-over from other donors' samples. In DNA form, the CDR3 reads TGTGCCAGCAGTTTTACGGCTAGCGGGGCCTACGAGCAGTACTTC. Translating it yields CASSFTASGAYEQYF.